The clone carrying this T cell receptor (beta chain) was recorded a few times. The target antigen is unknown. This entry belongs to a study of shared clonotypes between healthy human individuals. As for the study in general: Each donor had three CD4 naive, three CD4 memory, two CD8 naive and one CD8 memory plate.

The CDR3 consists of 11 residues. V dropped 3 bases and J dropped 11 bases, with 7 bases sitting between them. Study findings and constraints: Donors were few, which limited the genetic and exposure-history diversity represented.

Sorted-subset replicate PCRs used about 190 ng of genomic DNA. This amount corresponded to 33,000 or so T cell genomes. Sequencing used immunoSEQ multiplex PCR; TCRdb keeps in-frame clones, though not all of them. The sample lists 300,000 to 400,000 clones, 74% seen once, with 10% in the top ten. The chain joins TRBV23-1 to TRBJ2-2; no clear D. TRBV23-1 is given ORF status, its function remaining uncertain. This sequence originates from a man younger than 40 in good health. Sequencing was done on a sample of memory CD4+ T cells sorted from blood. Subset reported: CD45RA-negative fraction. CDR3 loop: CASSHNVELFF. CDR3 DNA sequence: TGCGCCAGCAGTCATAATGTCGAGCTGTTTTTT.